This T cell receptor beta chain originates from a study of T cells in Graves' hyperthyroidism and ophthalmopathy. There were TCR beta CDR3 regions amplified from RNA transcripts. Carried out on the TCR CDR3, a first-round RT-PCR used the HTBI primer set. TCRdb re-called the multiplex PCR reads with MiXCR, one entry per CDR3 protein. Here the sample spans some 600,000 distinct CDR3 sequences, under 60% being singletons. The CDR3 totals 16 residues. The J segment lost 2 bases and the V segment lost 6 bases, leaving 12 bases of the junction unmatched. CDR1 and CDR2 (germline): SGHTS, YDEGEE. This clonotype was picked up a small number of times. Exclusions: uncontrolled infection, other autoimmune disease, pregnancy, lactation.

V gene TRBV5-8 combines with J gene TRBJ1-2; 8 bases align to TRBD1. Specimen: peripheral blood or thyroid tissue (not recorded which). The sequence derives from a woman under 30 with Graves' hyperthyroidism. CDR3 amino acids: CASTEHGTGLNYGYTF. In DNA form, the CDR3 reads TGTGCCAGCACCGAACACGGGACAGGTCTGAACTATGGCTACACCTTC.